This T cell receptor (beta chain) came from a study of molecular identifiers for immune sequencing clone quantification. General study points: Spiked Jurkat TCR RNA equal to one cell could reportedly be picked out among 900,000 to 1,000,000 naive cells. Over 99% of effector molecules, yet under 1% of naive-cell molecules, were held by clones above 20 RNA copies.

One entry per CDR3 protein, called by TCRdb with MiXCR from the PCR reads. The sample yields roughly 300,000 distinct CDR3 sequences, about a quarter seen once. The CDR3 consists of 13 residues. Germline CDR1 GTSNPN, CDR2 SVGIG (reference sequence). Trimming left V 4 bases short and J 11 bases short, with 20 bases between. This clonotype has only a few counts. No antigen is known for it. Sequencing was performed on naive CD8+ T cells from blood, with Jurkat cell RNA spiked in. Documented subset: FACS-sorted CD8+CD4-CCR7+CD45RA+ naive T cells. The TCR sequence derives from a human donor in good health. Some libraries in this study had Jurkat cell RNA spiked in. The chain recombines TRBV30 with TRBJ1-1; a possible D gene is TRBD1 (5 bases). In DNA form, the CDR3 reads TGTGCCTGGAACGAAGTCGAAGCGGGGGAGGCTTTCTTT. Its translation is CAWNEVEAGEAFF.